One sample yielded the 8 T cell receptor beta chains listed below, sequenced in a study of T cell responses to AZD1222 COVID-19 vaccine. TCRdb's copy holds only in-frame clones and misses some; the assay was immunoSEQ multiplex PCR. The table shows some 150,000 clones, with roughly 90% occurring only once. Material: peripheral blood, obtained on day 0 of AZD1222 vaccination. These receptors originate from an adult in good health.

The rearrangement uses TRBV6-5 and TRBJ1-2; D call uncertain. The V end lost 9 bases, the J end lost 7 bases, and 15 bases lay between the germline ends. This CDR3 spans 12 amino acids. Germline values: CDR1 MNHEY, CDR2 SVGAGI. The CDR3 is CASRNIVTGYTF. In nucleotides, the CDR3 is TGTGCCAGTCGAAACATAGTGACTGGCTACACCTTC.

The chain combines TRBV5-1 with TRBJ2-1, with 10 bases aligning to TRBD2. CDR1 and CDR2 (germline): SGHRS, YFSETQ. This CDR3 is built from 15 residues. The V gene end was trimmed by 3 bases and the J gene end by 0 bases; junction bases not matched to a gene: 0. CDR3 DNA sequence: TGCGCCAGCAGCTCTAGCGGGAGCTCCTACAATGAGCAGTTCTTC. Residues: CASSSSGSSYNEQFF.

This rearrangement joins TRBV5-1 to TRBJ1-5; TRBD1 might be the D (5 bases). Trimming took off 0 bases at V and 4 bases at J, with 8 bases between the two ends. This CDR3 contains 14 residues. Looked up from germline, CDR1 is SGHRS and CDR2 is YFSETQ. The CDR3: CASSLGDPNQPQHF. In nucleotides, the CDR3 is TGCGCCAGCAGCTTGGGGGACCCAAATCAGCCCCAGCATTTT.

The chain joins TRBV7-3 to TRBJ2-1, with D perhaps TRBD2 (6 bases). This CDR3 is 15 amino acids long. Germline CDR1 is SGHTA and CDR2 is FQGTGA. The V end was cut by 5 bases, the J end by 0 bases, with 11 bases between. Here the CDR3 reads CASSTGGGSYNEQFF. In DNA, the CDR3 is TGTGCCAGCAGCACCGGGGGAGGCTCCTACAATGAGCAGTTCTTC.

CDR3 region: CASRSQGTANTGELFF. DNA of the CDR3: TGCGCCAGCAGATCACAGGGGACCGCGAACACCGGGGAGCTGTTTTTT. The rearrangement joins TRBV5-1 to TRBJ2-2; 7 bases agree with TRBD1. CDR3 length equals 16 residues. From germline, CDR1 is SGHRS and CDR2 YFSETQ. V gave up 5 bases and J gave up 0 bases; unmatched junction bases: 7. The complete variable domain, with remaining parts taken from reference TRBV5-1 and TRBJ2-2, reads KAGVTQTPRYLIKTRGQQVTLSCSPISGHRSVSWYQQTPGQGLQFLFEYFSETQRNKGNFPGRFSGRQFSNSRSEMNVSTLELGDSALYLCASRSQGTANTGELFFGEGSRLTVL.

The chain is built from TRBV27 and TRBJ2-6; D remains ambiguous. Germline V gene lookup returns CDR1 MNHEY and CDR2 SMNVEV (reference sequence). V lost 6 bases and J 3 bases, leaving 9 bases between the germline ends. The CDR3 has 14 amino acids. The chain's CDR3 is CASRVLGGANVLTF. The CDR3 DNA follows: TGTGCCAGCAGGGTTCTGGGTGGGGCCAACGTCCTGACTTTC. Using reference TRBV27 and TRBJ2-6 for the parts outside the CDR3, the full variable domain is EAQVTQNPRYLITVTGKKLTVTCSQNMNHEYMSWYRQDPGLGLRQIYYSMNVEVTDKGDVPEGYKVSRKEKRNFPLILESPSPNQTSLYFCASRVLGGANVLTFGAGSRLTVL.

This clone was seen only a few times. J is TRBJ2-7 and V is TRBV30; D perhaps matches TRBD1 (6 bases). Between the trimmed V and J ends, which lost 4 bases and 3 bases, there was a span of 19 bases. CDR3 size: 15 residues. Germline-derived CDR1 and CDR2 are GTSNPN and SVGIG (reference sequence). The CDR3 spells CAWKNPTGVFYEQYF. The DNA for the CDR3 is TGTGCCTGGAAGAACCCGACAGGTGTCTTCTACGAGCAGTACTTC. The full variable domain, in which reference TRBV30 and TRBJ2-7 provide the parts outside the CDR3, is SQTIHQWPATLVQPVGSPLSLECTVEGTSNPNLYWYRQAAGRGLQLLFYSVGIGQISSEVPQNLSASRPQDRQFILSSKKLLLSDSGFYLCAWKNPTGVFYEQYFGPGTRLTVT.

This clone came up once. The V and J genes are TRBV12-5 and TRBJ2-5, with 7 positions matching TRBD1. Germline V CDR1 and CDR2: LGHNT, FRNRAP. With 6 bases clipped from V and 4 bases from J, the junction kept 5 bases outside the gene matches. CDR3 length equals 13 residues. DNA for the CDR3: TGTGCTAGTGGGACAGGGTTGCTAGAGACCCAGTACTTC. This sequence encodes CASGTGLLETQYF.